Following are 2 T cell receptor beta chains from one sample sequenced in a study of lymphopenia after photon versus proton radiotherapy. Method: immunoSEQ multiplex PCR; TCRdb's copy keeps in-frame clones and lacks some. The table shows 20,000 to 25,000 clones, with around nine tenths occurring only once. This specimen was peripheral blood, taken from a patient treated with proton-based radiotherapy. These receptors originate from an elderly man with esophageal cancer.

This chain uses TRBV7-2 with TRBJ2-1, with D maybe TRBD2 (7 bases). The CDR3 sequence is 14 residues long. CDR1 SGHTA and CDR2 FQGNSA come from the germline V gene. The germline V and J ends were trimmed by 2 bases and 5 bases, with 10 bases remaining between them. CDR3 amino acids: CASSLRGDNNEQFF. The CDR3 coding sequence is TGTGCCAGCAGCTTACGGGGGGACAACAATGAGCAGTTCTTC. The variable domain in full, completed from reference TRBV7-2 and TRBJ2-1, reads GAGVSQSPSNKVTEKGKDVELRCDPISGHTALYWYRQSLGQGLEFLIYFQGNSAPDKSGLPSDRFSAERTGGSVSTLTIQRTQQEDSAVYLCASSLRGDNNEQFFGPGTRLTVL.

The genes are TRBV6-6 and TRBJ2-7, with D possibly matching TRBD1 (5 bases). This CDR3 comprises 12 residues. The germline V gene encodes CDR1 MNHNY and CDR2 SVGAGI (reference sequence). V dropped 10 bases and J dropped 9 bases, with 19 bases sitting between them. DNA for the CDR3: TGTGCCACTGAGGACATGTCTGGGGTGCAGTACTTC. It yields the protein CATEDMSGVQYF.